Listed here are 14 T cell receptor beta chains from one sample, sequenced in a study of cytomegalovirus exposure and HLA in healthy donors. Some clones are missing from TCRdb's copy, which holds only in-frame ones; the method was immunoSEQ multiplex PCR. The data contain under 300,000 clones, 70% to 90% of them singletons. Sequencing was carried out using PBMCs. These receptor sequences come from a woman aged 18-30 years in good health and CMV-seronegative.

The chain combines TRBV5-1 with TRBJ2-1, with 7 bases identical to TRBD1. The germline V gene has CDR1 SGHRS and CDR2 YFSETQ. V was pared by 5 bases and J by 8 bases, with 7 bases of the junction left unmatched. The CDR3 is made up of 13 amino acids. In nucleotides, the CDR3 is TGCGCCAGCAGTACGGGACAGCCTGATGAGCAGTTCTTC. Its protein product is CASSTGQPDEQFF. The variable domain in full, with the rest retrieved from reference TRBV5-1 and TRBJ2-1, is KAGVTQTPRYLIKTRGQQVTLSCSPISGHRSVSWYQQTPGQGLQFLFEYFSETQRNKGNFPGRFSGRQFSNSRSEMNVSTLELGDSALYLCASSTGQPDEQFFGPGTRLTVL.

V gene TRBV28 combines with J gene TRBJ1-6, with a possible D match to TRBD1 (6 bases). Germline CDR1 reads MDHEN; CDR2 reads SYDVKM. The V gene lost 3 bases and the J gene lost 10 bases, with 16 bases spanning the gap. The CDR3 runs to 15 residues. The CDR3 here is CASSFPTQGHSPLHF. CDR3 DNA sequence: TGTGCCAGCAGTTTCCCTACACAGGGCCACTCACCCCTCCACTTT.

The J gene is TRBJ1-2, the V gene TRBV7-9; TRBD1 agrees at 10 bases. In germline, CDR1 is SEHNR, CDR2 FQNEAQ (reference sequence). The CDR3 is made up of 14 amino acids. The V segment lost 5 bases and the J segment 6 bases; nucleotides outside the gene matches: 6. For the CDR3, the DNA is TGTGCCAGCAGCCTGGGGGACAGGGGTGATGGCTACACCTTC. Protein sequence: CASSLGDRGDGYTF. Based on the CDR3 plus reference TRBV7-9 and TRBJ1-2, the full variable domain is DTGVSQNPRHKITKRGQNVTFRCDPISEHNRLYWYRQTLGQGPEFLTYFQNEAQLEKSRLLSDRFSAERPKGSFSTLEIQRTEQGDSAMYLCASSLGDRGDGYTFGSGTRLTVV.

DNA for the CDR3: TGTGCCAGCGACCGCAGACAGGGTAGCTACGAGCAGTACTTC. This codes for CASDRRQGSYEQYF. The chain links TRBV5-7 to TRBJ2-7; 7 bases line up with TRBD1. TRBV5-7 is an open reading frame whose function is uncertain. The CDR3 sequence is 14 residues long. Trimming took 7 bases from V and 3 from J; bases not matched to a gene: 10.

The chain is built from TRBV4-1 and TRBJ2-2, with 7 bases lining up with TRBD1. The CDR3 is made up of 15 amino acids. Trimming cost V 4 bases and J 4 bases; bases outside gene matches: 6. The germline V gene encodes CDR1 MGHRA and CDR2 YSYEKL. The CDR3 sequence is CASSLYRDSTGELFF. The CDR3 DNA follows: TGCGCCAGCAGCCTATACCGGGACAGCACCGGGGAGCTGTTTTTT.

V usage is TRBV2 and J usage is TRBJ2-7; weak D call: TRBD1 (5 bases). The CDR3 loop spans 12 amino acids. Trimming left V 6 bases short and J 4 bases short, with 10 bases between. Germline values: CDR1 SNHLY, CDR2 FYNNEI. The CDR3 sequence: CASSRRGYEQYF. CDR3 nucleotides: TGTGCCAGCAGCCGAAGGGGATACGAGCAGTACTTC.

In this sample, this clone turned up once. This chain connects TRBV5-1 to TRBJ1-4; D perhaps matches TRBD1 (6 bases). V gave up 0 bases and J gave up 5 bases, with 11 bases separating them. The length of the CDR3 is 15 residues. The germline gives CDR1 SGHRS, CDR2 YFSETQ. The CDR3 DNA reads TGCGCCAGCAGCTTGGGACAGGACTCCAATGAAAAACTGTTTTTT. Protein product: CASSLGQDSNEKLFF.

The chain has TRBV9 and TRBJ2-7, with D possibly TRBD2 on 5 matching bases. The CDR3 sequence is 15 residues long. V lost 0 bases and J 2 bases, leaving 12 bases between the germline ends. From germline, CDR1 is SGDLS and CDR2 YYNGEE. CDR3 amino acids: CASSVEGAPTYEQYF. CDR3 DNA: TGTGCCAGCAGCGTAGAGGGAGCCCCAACCTACGAGCAGTACTTC.

The J gene is TRBJ2-1, the V gene TRBV29-1, with TRBD1 matching over 7 bases. CDR1 and CDR2 (germline): SQVTM, ANQGSEA. This CDR3 comprises 11 residues. With V trimmed by 2 bases and J by 15 bases, 7 bases remained unmatched. The CDR3 loop reads CSVEYTGDRFF. The CDR3 nucleotides are TGCAGCGTTGAATATACAGGGGACCGGTTCTTC.

This chain connects TRBV4-1 to TRBJ2-1, with TRBD2 matching 14 bases. This CDR3 contains 17 residues. Unmatched junction bases numbered 4, after V lost 2 bases and J lost 4 bases. Germline values: CDR1 MGHRA, CDR2 YSYEKL. The CDR3 sequence: CASSQPTSGRAYNEQFF. DNA of the CDR3: TGCGCCAGCAGCCAACCGACTAGCGGGAGGGCTTACAATGAGCAGTTCTTC.

The chain employs TRBV19 and TRBJ1-1; weak D call: TRBD1 (5 bases). The CDR3 is made up of 15 amino acids. CDR1 is LNHDA and CDR2 is SQIVND in the germline V gene (reference sequence). Trimming took off 5 bases at V and 8 bases at J, with 21 bases between the two ends. DNA for the CDR3: TGTGCCAGTAGTTCTCCAGGGCACCCCCGGACGGAAGCTTTCTTT. This gives the protein CASSSPGHPRTEAFF.

The chain is built from TRBV29-1 and TRBJ1-5; the match to TRBD1 covers 7 bases. V lost 6 bases to trimming and J lost 1 base; unmatched junction nucleotides: 12. The length of the CDR3 is 16 residues. The germline V gene has CDR1 SQVTM and CDR2 ANQGSEA. The CDR3 DNA follows: TGCAGCGTCGTAGAAGACAGGGAAGGAAGCAATCAGCCCCAGCATTTT. As protein: CSVVEDREGSNQPQHF.

This sequence joins TRBV30 and TRBJ1-5, with D uncertain. Trimming pared 0 bases from V and 2 bases from J, leaving 8 bases between. CDR3 size: 14 residues. The germline CDR1 and CDR2 sequences are GTSNPN and SVGIG (reference sequence). The CDR3 DNA follows: TGTGCCTGGAGTGTATCAGTCGGCAATCAGCCCCAGCATTTT. Translated, it gives CAWSVSVGNQPQHF.

The chain is built from TRBV19 and TRBJ2-7; TRBD1 matches at 11 bases. V dropped 4 bases and J dropped 1; count of bases not matched to a gene: 6. The CDR3 has 16 amino acids. CDR1 and CDR2 from the germline V gene are LNHDA and SQIVND (reference sequence). CDR3 in amino acids: CASSKSGTGGSYEQYF. CDR3 nucleotides: TGTGCCAGTAGTAAATCGGGGACAGGGGGTTCCTACGAGCAGTACTTC.